This T cell receptor (beta chain) comes out of a study of T and B cells in COVID-19 patients. Study in general: At median age approximately 31 years, recovered patients were younger than active-infection patients at about 70.

This clonotype was seen a few times. Each TRB amplification used roughly 230-550 ng of genomic DNA from blood. TRB rearrangements were amplified by multiplex PCR with BIOMED2 TRB-A/B primers. TCRdb ran MiXCR on the multiplex PCR reads and lists one entry per CDR3 protein. The sample shows tens of thousands of distinct CDR3 sequences, under 30% of them seen only once. V was cut by 2 bases and J by 5 bases, with 12 bases left in between. The CDR3 sequence is 15 residues long. Sequenced input: blood. The chain uses TRBV12-3 or TRBV12-4 and TRBJ2-2, with a weak D call TRBD1 (6 bases). This TCR derives from a human donor who had recovered from COVID-19. Here the CDR3 DNA reads TGTGCCAGCAGTTTACAACAGGGACGGACCGGGGAGCTGTTTTTT. It encodes CASSLQQGRTGELFF.